A single TCR beta chain is shown here with its context. Its cognate antigen is unknown. This sample was taken from a study of cytomegalovirus exposure and HLA in healthy donors. Overall study context: There were approximately 81 million unique TCRs (from HLA-typed donors) in an early data release.

Primers for the PCR totalled 60 Vbeta and 13 Jbeta. In the original workflow: Later, tens of millions of unique TCR beta chains were counted in an analysis, and approximately 9.9 million of them were shared. Profiling relied on immunoSEQ multiplex PCR, and the TCRdb table lists in-frame clones only, not all of them. V and J calls and clone size follow that table, whereas D and trimming were derived from the DNA. This table has about 200,000 clones, more than 75% appearing once. Study-wide points: Immune exposure was documented only through CMV serostatus. Likely technical artifact: a cluster of highly shared sequence variants.

In germline, CDR1 is SGDLS, CDR2 YYNGEE. V was clipped by 6 bases and J by 3 bases; unmatched bases: 5. This CDR3 has 14 residues. The chain has TRBV9 and TRBJ2-1; 8 positions agree with TRBD2. This TCR derives from a male donor in good health and CMV-seronegative. Material for sequencing was PBMCs. This chain's CDR3 is CASTPGLDYNEQFF. CDR3 in DNA: TGTGCCAGCACCCCGGGACTAGACTACAATGAGCAGTTCTTC.